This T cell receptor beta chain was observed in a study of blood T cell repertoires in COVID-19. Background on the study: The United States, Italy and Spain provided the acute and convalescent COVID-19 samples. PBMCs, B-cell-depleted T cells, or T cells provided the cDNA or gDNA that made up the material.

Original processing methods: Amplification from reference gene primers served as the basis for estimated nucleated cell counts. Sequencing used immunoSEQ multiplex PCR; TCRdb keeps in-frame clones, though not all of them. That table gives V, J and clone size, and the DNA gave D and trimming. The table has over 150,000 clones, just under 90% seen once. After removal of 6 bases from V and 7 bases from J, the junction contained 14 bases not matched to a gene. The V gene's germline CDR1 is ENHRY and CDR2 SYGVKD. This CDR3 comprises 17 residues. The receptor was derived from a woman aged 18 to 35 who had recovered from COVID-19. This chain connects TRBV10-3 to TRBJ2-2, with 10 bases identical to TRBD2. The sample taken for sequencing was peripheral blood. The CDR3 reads CAIRPQREGQRGGELFF. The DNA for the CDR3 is TGTGCCATCAGACCTCAGCGGGAGGGCCAAAGGGGCGGGGAGCTGTTTTTT.